This section outlines one TCR beta chain sequence together with its context. The antigen is unknown. These data are taken from a study of cytomegalovirus exposure and HLA in healthy donors. For the study at large: Earlier, approximately 180 million T cells were analyzed, and about 100 million unique TCR beta sequences were found among them. Overall study results and limits: The study found most TCR sequences rare, yet found some public TCRs in many donors. Cytomegalovirus-associated TCR beta chains were listed, numbering some 150.

PCR amplification relied on 60 Vbeta primers (plus 13 Jbeta primers). The data were produced by immunoSEQ multiplex PCR, yet TCRdb's version contains in-frame clones alone and is incomplete. The top ten hold about 14% of the sample, which has under 200,000 clones, 60% to 80% seen once. These donors counted as nominally healthy when sampled, but unrecorded immune exposures were likely. This CDR3 region has 11 residues. Germline loops: CDR1 SEHNR, CDR2 FQNEAQ (reference sequence). The V gene end was trimmed by 4 bases and the J gene end by 11 bases; junction bases not matched to a gene: 4. The V and J genes are TRBV7-9 and TRBJ2-7, with 8 bases identical to TRBD2. The clonotype comes from a man over 45 in good health and CMV-seropositive. Specimen: PBMCs. The chain's CDR3 is CASSSPGGEYV. The DNA of the CDR3 is TGTGCCAGCAGCTCCCCCGGGGGGGAGTACGTC.